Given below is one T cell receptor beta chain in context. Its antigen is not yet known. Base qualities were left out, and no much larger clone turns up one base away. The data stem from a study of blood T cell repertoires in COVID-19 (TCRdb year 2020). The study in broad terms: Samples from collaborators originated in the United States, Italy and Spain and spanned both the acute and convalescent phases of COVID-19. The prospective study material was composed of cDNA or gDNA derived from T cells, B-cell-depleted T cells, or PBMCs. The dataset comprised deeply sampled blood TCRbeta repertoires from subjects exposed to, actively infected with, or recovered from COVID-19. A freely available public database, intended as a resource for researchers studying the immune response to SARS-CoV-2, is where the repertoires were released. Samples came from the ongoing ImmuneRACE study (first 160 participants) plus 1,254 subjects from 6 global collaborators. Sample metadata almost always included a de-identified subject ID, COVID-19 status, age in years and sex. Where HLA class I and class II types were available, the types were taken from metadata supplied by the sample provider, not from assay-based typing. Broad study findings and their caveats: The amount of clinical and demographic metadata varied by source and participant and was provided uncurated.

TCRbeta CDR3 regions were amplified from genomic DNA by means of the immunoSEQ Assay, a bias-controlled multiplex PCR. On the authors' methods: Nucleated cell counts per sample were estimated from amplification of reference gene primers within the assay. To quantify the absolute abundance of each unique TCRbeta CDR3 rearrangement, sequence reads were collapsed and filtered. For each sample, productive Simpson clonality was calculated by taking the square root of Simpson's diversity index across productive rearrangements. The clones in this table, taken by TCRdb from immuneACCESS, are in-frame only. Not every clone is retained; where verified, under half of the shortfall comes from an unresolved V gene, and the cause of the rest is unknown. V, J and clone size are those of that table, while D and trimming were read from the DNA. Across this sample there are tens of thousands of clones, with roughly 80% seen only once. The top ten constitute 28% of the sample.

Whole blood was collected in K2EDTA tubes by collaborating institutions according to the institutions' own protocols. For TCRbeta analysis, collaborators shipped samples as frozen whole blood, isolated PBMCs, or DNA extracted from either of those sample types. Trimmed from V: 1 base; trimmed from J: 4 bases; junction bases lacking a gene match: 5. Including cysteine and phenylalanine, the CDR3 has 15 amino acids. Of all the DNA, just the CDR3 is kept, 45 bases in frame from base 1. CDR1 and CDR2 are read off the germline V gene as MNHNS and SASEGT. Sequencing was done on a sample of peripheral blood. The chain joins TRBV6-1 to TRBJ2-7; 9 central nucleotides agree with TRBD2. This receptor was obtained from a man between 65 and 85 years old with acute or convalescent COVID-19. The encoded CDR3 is CASSEGSGRLYEQYF. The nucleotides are TGTGCCAGCAGTGAAGGCAGCGGGAGGCTTTACGAGCAGTACTTC.